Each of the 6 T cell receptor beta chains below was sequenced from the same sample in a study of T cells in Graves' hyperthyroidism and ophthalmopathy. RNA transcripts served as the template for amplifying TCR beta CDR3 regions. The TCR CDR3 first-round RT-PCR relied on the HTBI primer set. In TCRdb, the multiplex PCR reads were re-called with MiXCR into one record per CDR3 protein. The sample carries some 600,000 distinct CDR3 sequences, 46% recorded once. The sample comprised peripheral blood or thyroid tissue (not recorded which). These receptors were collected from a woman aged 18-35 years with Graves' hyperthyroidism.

CDR3 protein: CASSSGPGLQEPQHF. The CDR3 coding sequence is TGTGCCAGCAGCTCCGGACCGGGACTCCAGGAACCCCAGCATTTT. V gene TRBV7-6 combines with J gene TRBJ1-5, with a weak D call TRBD1 (5 bases). V was clipped by 4 bases and J by 10 bases, with 20 bases between them. This CDR3 has 15 residues. CDR1 is SGHVS and CDR2 is FNYEAQ in the germline V gene.

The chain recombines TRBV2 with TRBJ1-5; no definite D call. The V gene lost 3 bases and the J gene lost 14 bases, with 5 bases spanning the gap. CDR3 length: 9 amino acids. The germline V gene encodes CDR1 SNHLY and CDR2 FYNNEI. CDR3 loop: CASSEIEHF. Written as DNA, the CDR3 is TGTGCCAGCAGTGAGATTGAGCATTTT.

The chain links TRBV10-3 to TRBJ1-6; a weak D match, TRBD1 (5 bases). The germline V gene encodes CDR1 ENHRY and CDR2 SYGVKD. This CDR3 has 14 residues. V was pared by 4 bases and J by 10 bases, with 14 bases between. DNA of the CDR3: TGTGCCATCAGTGTAGAGGGACTCCGCTCACCCCTCCACTTT. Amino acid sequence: CAISVEGLRSPLHF.

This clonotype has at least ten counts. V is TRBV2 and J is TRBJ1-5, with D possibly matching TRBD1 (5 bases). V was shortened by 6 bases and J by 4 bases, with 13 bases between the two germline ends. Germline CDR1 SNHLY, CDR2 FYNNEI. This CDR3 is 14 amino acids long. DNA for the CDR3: TGTGCCAGCAGCCTCGACAGTTTAAATCAGCCCCAGCATTTT. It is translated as CASSLDSLNQPQHF. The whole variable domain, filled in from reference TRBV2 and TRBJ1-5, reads EPEVTQTPSHQVTQMGQEVILRCVPISNHLYFYWYRQILGQKVEFLVSFYNNEISEKSEIFDDQFSVERPDGSNFTLKIRSTKLEDSAMYFCASSLDSLNQPQHFGDGTRLSIL.

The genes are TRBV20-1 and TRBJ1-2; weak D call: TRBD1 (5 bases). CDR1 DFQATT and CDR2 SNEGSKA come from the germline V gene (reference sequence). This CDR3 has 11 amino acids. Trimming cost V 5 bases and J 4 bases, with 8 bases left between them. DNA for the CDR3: TGCAGTGCTTGGGGGGTCTATGGCTACACCTTC. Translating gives CSAWGVYGYTF.

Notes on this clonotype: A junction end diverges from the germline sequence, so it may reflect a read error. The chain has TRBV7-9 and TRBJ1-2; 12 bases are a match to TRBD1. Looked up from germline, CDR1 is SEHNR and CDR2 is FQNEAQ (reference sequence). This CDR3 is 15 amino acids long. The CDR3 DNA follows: TGTGCCAACAGCTTCCGGGACAGGGGGCTGGGTGGCTACACCTTC. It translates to CANSFRDRGLGGYTF.